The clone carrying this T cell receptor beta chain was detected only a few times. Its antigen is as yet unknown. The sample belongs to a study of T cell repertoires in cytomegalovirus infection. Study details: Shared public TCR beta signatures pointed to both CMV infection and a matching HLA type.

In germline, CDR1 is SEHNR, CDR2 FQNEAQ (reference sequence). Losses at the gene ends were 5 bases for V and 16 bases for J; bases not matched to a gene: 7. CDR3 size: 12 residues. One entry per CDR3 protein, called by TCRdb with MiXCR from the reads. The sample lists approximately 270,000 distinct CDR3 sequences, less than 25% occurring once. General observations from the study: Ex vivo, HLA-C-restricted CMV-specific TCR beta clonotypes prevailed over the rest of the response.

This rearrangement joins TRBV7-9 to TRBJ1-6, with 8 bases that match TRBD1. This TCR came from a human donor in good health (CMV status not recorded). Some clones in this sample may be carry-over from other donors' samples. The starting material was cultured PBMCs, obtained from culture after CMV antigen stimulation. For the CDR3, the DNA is TGTGCCAGCAGCCCGGACAGGGAGGAACTCCACTTT. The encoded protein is CASSPDREELHF.